This entry is about one TCR beta chain. This sample stems from a study of blood T cell repertoires in COVID-19. Study details: Spain, Italy and the United States supplied samples that represented acute and convalescent COVID-19. T cells, B-cell-depleted T cells, or PBMCs supplied cDNA or gDNA.

Germline CDR1 SGHDT, CDR2 YYEEEE. The CDR3 extends over 14 amino acids. The V and J ends lost 4 bases and 2 bases respectively, with 12 bases between them. Study processing details: Amplifying reference gene primers gave estimates of nucleated cell counts. The table came from immunoSEQ multiplex PCR; TCRdb's copy has only in-frame clones and leaves some out. That table is the source of V, J and clone size, and D and trimming were worked out from the DNA. The table lists 70,000 or so clones, just under 80% of them singletons. The sample consisted of peripheral blood. This chain joins TRBV5-6 and TRBJ1-1; D uncertain. The TCR was taken from a human donor in a cohort sampled during active COVID-19. The CDR3 region is CASSPGGQNTEAFF. In DNA, the CDR3 is TGTGCCAGCAGCCCCGGCGGGCAAAACACTGAAGCTTTCTTT.